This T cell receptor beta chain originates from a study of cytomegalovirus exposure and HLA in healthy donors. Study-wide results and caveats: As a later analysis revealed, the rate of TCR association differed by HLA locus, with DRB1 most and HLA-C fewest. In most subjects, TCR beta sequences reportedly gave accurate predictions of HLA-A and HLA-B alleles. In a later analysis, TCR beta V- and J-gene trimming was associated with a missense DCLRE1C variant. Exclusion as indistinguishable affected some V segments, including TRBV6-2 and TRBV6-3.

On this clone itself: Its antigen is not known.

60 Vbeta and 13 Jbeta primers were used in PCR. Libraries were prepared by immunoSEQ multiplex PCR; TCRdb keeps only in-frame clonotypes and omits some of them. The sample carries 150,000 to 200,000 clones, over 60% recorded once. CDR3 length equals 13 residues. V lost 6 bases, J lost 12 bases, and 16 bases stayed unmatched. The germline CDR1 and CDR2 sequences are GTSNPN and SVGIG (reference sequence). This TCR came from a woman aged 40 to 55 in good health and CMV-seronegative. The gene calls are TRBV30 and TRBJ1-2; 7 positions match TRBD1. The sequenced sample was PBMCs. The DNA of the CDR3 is TGTGCCTGCTTTACAGGGGAGGTCCCCTTTGACACCTTC. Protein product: CACFTGEVPFDTF.